This entry features one T cell receptor beta chain sequence. Its antigen remains unknown. Trimming cost V 0 bases and J 10 bases; bases outside gene matches: 10. The CDR3 has 15 amino acids. Germline V gives CDR1 SGHRS, CDR2 YFSETQ. No vitiligo treatment was given during the prior three months. Produced via immunoSEQ multiplex PCR; TCRdb's table is partial and in-frame only. Among tens of thousands of clones listed, 90% to 95% were seen once. The sample belongs to a study of resident and recirculating memory T cells in vitiligo. Study at large: The samples were homogenized without cell sorting before genomic DNA extraction. General study findings and limits: No single dominant TCR clone appeared; lesion clonality varied. Different lesions suggested infiltration by different T cell clones.

V and J are TRBV5-1 and TRBJ2-1; 7 nucleotides match TRBD1. The receptor comes from a male donor with vitiligo. Sequenced material: blood. The CDR3 spells CASSLEGRGRGEQFF. CDR3 nucleotides: TGCGCCAGCAGCTTGGAAGGTAGGGGGCGAGGGGAGCAGTTCTTC. The entire variable domain, with the rest obtained from reference TRBV5-1 and TRBJ2-1, is as follows: KAGVTQTPRYLIKTRGQQVTLSCSPISGHRSVSWYQQTPGQGLQFLFEYFSETQRNKGNFPGRFSGRQFSNSRSEMNVSTLELGDSALYLCASSLEGRGRGEQFFGPGTRLTVL.